This T cell receptor (beta chain) is from a study of blood T cell repertoires in COVID-19. Looking at the study overall: The origin of the acute and convalescent COVID-19 samples was the United States, Italy and Spain.

Original data processing: Reference gene primer amplification gave estimated nucleated cell counts. Method: immunoSEQ multiplex PCR; TCRdb's copy keeps in-frame clones and lacks some. V and J calls and clone size come straight from that table; D and trimming were deduced from the DNA. This sample carries some 310,000 clones, around 91% of them seen once, and the ten largest clones take 0.8% to 1.3%. The CDR3 length is 15 residues. Looked up from germline, CDR1 is SGHTA and CDR2 is FQGNSA. The trim removed 0 bases at V and 2 bases at J, leaving 2 bases unmatched. Recruited during active infection, patients (from Seattle) were subsequently followed longitudinally.

The sample comprised peripheral blood. The TCR was taken from a woman between 40 and 50 years old with COVID-19, enrolled during active disease. The chain recombines TRBV7-2 with TRBJ2-3; TRBD2 matches 7 bases. DNA of the CDR3: TGTGCCAGCAGCTTAGCAGCGGGACCCACAGATACGCAGTATTTT. Protein product: CASSLAAGPTDTQYF.